These 23 T cell receptor beta chains originate from one sample sequenced in a study of cytomegalovirus exposure and HLA in healthy donors. PCR amplification relied on 60 Vbeta primers (plus 13 Jbeta primers). Sequencing was performed with immunoSEQ multiplex PCR; in TCRdb, only in-frame clones are kept and a portion is missing. Among 160,000 or so clones listed, roughly 77% were seen once. Material for sequencing was PBMCs. The receptors were sampled from a man between 18 and 35 years old in good health and CMV-seropositive.

The chain recombines TRBV6-6 with TRBJ2-1; TRBD2 aligns across 7 bases. The CDR3 has 16 residues. Germline CDR1 reads MNHNY; CDR2 reads SVGAGI (reference sequence). Trimming removed 0 bases from V and 3 bases from J; junction bases left unmatched: 5. The CDR3 here is CASSYSNQRGYNEQFF. The CDR3 bases are TGTGCCAGCAGTTACTCTAACCAGCGGGGCTACAATGAGCAGTTCTTC.

The genes are TRBV6-1 and TRBJ2-3; no clear D. The CDR3 is made up of 11 amino acids. V was pared by 7 bases and J by 5 bases, with 7 bases between. Germline V gene sequence: CDR1 MNHNS, CDR2 SASEGT. The CDR3 DNA sequence: TGTGCCAGCACCCTCAGAGATACGCAGTATTTT. Amino acid sequence: CASTLRDTQYF.

As to this clone: One end of the junction is discordant with germline, which a read error may explain. The chain combines TRBV4-1 with TRBJ2-1; a possible D gene is TRBD2 (6 bases). The CDR3 is 15 amino acids. Germline CDR1 and CDR2: MGHRA and YSYEKL. The CDR3: CASSQDWRETNEQLF. The CDR3 nucleotides are TGCGCCAGCAGCCAAGATTGGCGGGAAACCAATGAGCAGCTCTTC.

The chain links TRBV6-1 to TRBJ1-5; possibly TRBD1 for D (5 bases). Per germline, CDR1 MNHNS and CDR2 SASEGT. The V gene lost 6 bases and the J gene lost 6 bases, with 9 bases spanning the gap. CDR3 size: 12 residues. DNA for the CDR3: TGTGCCAGCAGGCAGGGTAGTCAGCCCCAGCATTTT. Translated: CASRQGSQPQHF.

The gene calls are TRBV29-1 and TRBJ2-3, with a tentative D call TRBD1 (5 bases). The CDR3 is made up of 13 amino acids. The V end was cut by 7 bases, the J end by 1 base, with 12 bases between. Germline CDR1 SQVTM, CDR2 ANQGSEA. CDR3 in amino acids: CSDDSFGTDTQYF. The CDR3 nucleotides are TGCAGCGACGACAGTTTCGGCACAGATACGCAGTATTTT.

This clone was detected once. The chain has TRBV27 and TRBJ1-5; 8 bases align to TRBD1. The CDR3 has 11 amino acids. Trimming took 8 bases from V and 7 from J; bases not matched to a gene: 1. Looked up from germline, CDR1 is MNHEY and CDR2 is SMNVEV (reference sequence). The CDR3 nucleotides read TGTGCCAGCGGACAGGGCCAGCCCCAGCATTTT. Its translation: CASGQGQPQHF.

The V and J genes are TRBV6-1 and TRBJ2-1; D might be TRBD1 (5 bases). This CDR3 is 15 amino acids long. Trimming took 4 bases from V and 2 from J, leaving 12 bases between them. Looked up from germline, CDR1 is MNHNS and CDR2 is SASEGT. The CDR3 DNA is TGTGCCAGCAGTGTTAAACAGGAGCCCTACAATGAGCAGTTCTTC. Protein product: CASSVKQEPYNEQFF.

The chain couples TRBV30 to TRBJ1-5; 7 bases are shared with TRBD1. Germline trimming cut 2 bases from V and 2 bases from J; bases unmatched to any gene: 6. The CDR3 has 15 amino acids. Germline CDR1 is GTSNPN and CDR2 is SVGIG (reference sequence). The CDR3 DNA is TGTGCCTGGAGTCGCACAGGGGCCCGCAATCAGCCCCAGCATTTT. Translated: CAWSRTGARNQPQHF.

The V and J genes are TRBV25-1 and TRBJ2-5; perhaps TRBD1 as D (6 bases). The CDR3 runs 12 residues. V was trimmed by 4 bases and J by 7 bases, leaving 10 bases between them. CDR1 and CDR2 (germline): MGHDK, SYGVNS. CDR3: CASSVLQGTQYF. CDR3 coding DNA: TGTGCCAGCAGTGTTTTACAGGGGACCCAGTACTTC.

This chain links TRBV7-2 with TRBJ2-7, with 7 bases lining up with TRBD2. The CDR3 covers 15 residues. Per germline, CDR1 SGHTA and CDR2 FQGNSA. The ends lost 1 base at V and 4 bases at J; junction bases unmatched: 7. CDR3 nucleotides: TGTGCCAGCAGCTTAGGCGGGGGACCTAGGTACGAGCAGTACGTC. Encoded protein: CASSLGGGPRYEQYV.

The V and J genes are TRBV6-5 and TRBJ1-1, with TRBD1 identical over 8 bases. This CDR3 is 15 amino acids long. V lost 5 bases, J lost 5 bases, and 10 bases stayed unmatched. CDR1 and CDR2 (germline): MNHEY, SVGAGI. The CDR3, as DNA: TGTGCCAGCAGTAGCTCTGGACAGGGATGGACTGAAGCTTTCTTT. Residues: CASSSSGQGWTEAFF.

The chain links TRBV4-1 to TRBJ2-2; 9 nucleotides line up with TRBD2. V lost 7 bases, J lost 6 bases, and 15 bases stayed unmatched. The CDR3 totals 17 residues. The germline CDR1 and CDR2 sequences are MGHRA and YSYEKL. The CDR3 DNA reads as TGCGCCAGCACGCCAACTTTCTTAGCGGGAGCATCCGGGGAGCTGTTTTTT. Protein sequence: CASTPTFLAGASGELFF.

This chain joins TRBV10-2 and TRBJ1-2; 8 bases are shared with TRBD1. The CDR3 contains 14 residues. Germline V gene data show CDR1 as WSHSY and CDR2 as SAAADI. The V gene end was trimmed by 7 bases and the J gene end by 2 bases; junction bases not matched to a gene: 6. The CDR3 region has the DNA TGCGCCAGCACTAGCCGGACAGGGAACTATGGCTACACCTTC. Translation: CASTSRTGNYGYTF.

This clone appeared once. J is TRBJ1-5 and V is TRBV5-1; 7 positions match TRBD1. With V trimmed by 3 bases and J by 2 bases, 5 bases remained unmatched. Germline V lookup: CDR1 SGHRS, CDR2 YFSETQ. The CDR3 loop spans 15 amino acids. DNA of the CDR3: TGCGCCAGCAGCTCGACAGGGATCGGCAATCAGCCCCAGCATTTT. It is translated as CASSSTGIGNQPQHF.

The genes are TRBV27 and TRBJ1-4; 10 nucleotides line up with TRBD1. J lost 6 bases, V lost 4 bases, and 5 bases had no gene match. Germline CDR1 MNHEY, CDR2 SMNVEV (reference sequence). This CDR3 has 15 amino acids. The CDR3 is CASSSLGTGDEKLFF. CDR3 sequence (DNA): TGTGCCAGCAGTTCCCTCGGGACAGGGGATGAAAAACTGTTTTTT.

This clone was counted only a few times. Distinct nucleotide sequences in the sample also encode this CDR3. V usage is TRBV18 and J usage is TRBJ2-3; 11 bases fit TRBD2. The CDR3 runs 16 residues. Germline V gives CDR1 KGHSH, CDR2 LQKENI. J lost 0 bases, V lost 1 base, and 0 bases had no gene match. CDR3 nucleotides: TGTGCCAGCTCACCACGGACTAGCGGGAGCACAGATACGCAGTATTTT. Its protein is CASSPRTSGSTDTQYF.

This rearrangement joins TRBV9 to TRBJ2-2, with TRBD1 matching over 10 bases. This CDR3 spans 16 amino acids. V shed 3 bases, J shed 5 bases, and the junction held 7 bases outside the gene matches. The V gene's germline CDR1 is SGDLS and CDR2 YYNGEE. The CDR3 DNA is TGTGCCAGCAGCGAGGGAGGGGACAGGGGTACCGGGGAGCTGTTTTTT. Translated, it gives CASSEGGDRGTGELFF.

The sample holds a few counts of this clone. CDR3 amino acids: CASTRGGSGNTIYF. CDR3 nucleotide sequence: TGTGCCAGTACCAGAGGAGGCTCTGGAAACACCATATATTTT. The rearrangement uses TRBV19 and TRBJ1-3, with D unclear. The CDR3 loop spans 14 amino acids. The germline CDR1 and CDR2 sequences are LNHDA and SQIVND (reference sequence). Trimming took 7 bases from V and 0 from J, leaving 10 bases between them.

V is TRBV19 and J is TRBJ1-5; D is perhaps TRBD1 (6 bases). The CDR3 is 19 amino acids. Germline V gene lookup returns CDR1 LNHDA and CDR2 SQIVND (reference sequence). V gave up 4 bases and J gave up 0 bases, with 22 bases separating them. The CDR3, as DNA: TGTGCCAGTAGTAATCAAGTGGGGACAAGAACCTATAGCAATCAGCCCCAGCATTTT. Its translation is CASSNQVGTRTYSNQPQHF.

CDR3 in amino acids: CASRLAGQETQYF. Written as DNA, the CDR3 is TGTGCCAGCCGCCTGGCGGGGCAAGAGACCCAGTACTTC. The chain joins TRBV5-4 to TRBJ2-5, with D tentatively TRBD2 (6 bases). The CDR3 extends over 13 amino acids. Germline V lookup: CDR1 SGHNT, CDR2 YYREEE (reference sequence). V dropped 7 bases and J dropped 2 bases, with 12 bases sitting between them.

Here the CDR3 DNA reads TGTGCCACTAACAGGGTAATATATCAAGAGACCCAGTACTTC. Amino acid sequence: CATNRVIYQETQYF. The rearrangement uses TRBV28 and TRBJ2-5; D may be TRBD1 (6 bases). Germline V gene lookup returns CDR1 MDHEN and CDR2 SYDVKM. The CDR3 totals 14 residues. V was cut by 10 bases and J by 2 bases, with 17 bases left in between.

The rearrangement joins TRBV5-6 to TRBJ1-6, with D perhaps matching TRBD1 (6 bases). The CDR3 sequence is 14 residues long. The germline V and J ends were trimmed by 4 bases and 8 bases, with 13 bases remaining between them. CDR1 and CDR2 from the germline V gene are SGHDT and YYEEEE. The CDR3 DNA follows: TGTGCCAGCAGCGCCGGGACAAGGGATTCACCCCTCCACTTT. It codes for CASSAGTRDSPLHF.

The V gene is TRBV7-3, the J gene TRBJ1-5; D not resolved. This CDR3 has 17 amino acids. Between the trimmed V and J ends, which lost 2 bases and 2 bases, there was a span of 16 bases. CDR1 and CDR2 (germline): SGHTA, FQGTGA. The CDR3 DNA reads as TGTGCCAGCAGCTTAGCCGTGCAGAGGGCTCGCAATCAGCCCCAGCATTTT. Translated, it gives CASSLAVQRARNQPQHF.